A single TCR beta chain is shown here with its context. The antigen is not known. The data belong to a study of cytomegalovirus exposure and HLA in healthy donors. General study points: As a later analysis revealed, most CMV-associated TCR beta chains appeared HLA-restricted.

Germline-derived CDR1 and CDR2 are SGHRS and YFSETQ. The CDR3 extends over 19 amino acids. The V gene end was trimmed by 0 bases and the J gene end by 6 bases; junction bases not matched to a gene: 12. Primers: 60 Vbeta forward and 13 Jbeta reverse. Libraries were prepared by immunoSEQ multiplex PCR; TCRdb keeps only in-frame clonotypes and omits some of them. The table has 150,000 to 200,000 clones, roughly 87% seen once; the top ten hold over 4%. The source of this sequence is a man between 45 and 60 years old in good health and CMV-seropositive. Input material: PBMCs. The V gene is TRBV5-1, the J gene TRBJ2-2; 12 bases agree with TRBD2. CDR3 nucleotides: TGCGCCAGCAGCTTGGCGTTCAGGCTAGCGGGAGGGCCGGCCGGGGAGCTGTTTTTT. Residues: CASSLAFRLAGGPAGELFF.